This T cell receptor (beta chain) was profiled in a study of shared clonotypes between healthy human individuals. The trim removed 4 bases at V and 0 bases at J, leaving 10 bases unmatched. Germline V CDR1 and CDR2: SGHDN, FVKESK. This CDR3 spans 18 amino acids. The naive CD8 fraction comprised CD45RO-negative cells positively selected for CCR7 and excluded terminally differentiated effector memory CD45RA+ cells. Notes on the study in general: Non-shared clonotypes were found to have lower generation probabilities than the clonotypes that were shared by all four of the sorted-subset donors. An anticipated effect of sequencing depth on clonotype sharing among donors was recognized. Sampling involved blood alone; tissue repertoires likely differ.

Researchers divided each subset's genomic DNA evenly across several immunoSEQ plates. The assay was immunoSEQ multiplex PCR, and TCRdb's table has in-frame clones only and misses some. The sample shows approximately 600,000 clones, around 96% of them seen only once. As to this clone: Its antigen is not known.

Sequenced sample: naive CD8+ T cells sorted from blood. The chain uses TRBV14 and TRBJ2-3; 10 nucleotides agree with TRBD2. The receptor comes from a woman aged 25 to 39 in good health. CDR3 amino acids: CASSPPPAGGPSTDTQYF. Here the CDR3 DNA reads TGTGCCAGCAGCCCCCCCCCAGCGGGAGGGCCGAGCACAGATACGCAGTATTTT.